Detailed here is one T cell receptor (beta chain). No antigen is known for it. Being one base from a much bigger clone, this may be a read error. Because it lacks the conserved phenylalanine or tryptophan at the end, this CDR3 is likely a read error. The intended sense of this specimen's treatment or condition label: allogeneic hematopoietic cell transplantation with graft depleted of TCRalphabeta T cells and CD19 B cells. The children who served as transplant recipients had been given grafts of TCRalphabeta/CD19-depleted allogeneic hematopoietic cells. The germline V gene encodes CDR1 SGHAT and CDR2 FQNNGV. The CDR3 is 14 residues long, counting both termini. Of all the DNA, just the CDR3 is kept, 42 bases in frame from base 1. Between the V and J ends, shortened by 5 bases and 5 bases respectively, the junction contains 12 bases. The record originates from a study of T-cell reconstitution after alpha-beta-depleted transplantation in children (TCRdb year 2016). For the wider study: Using TCR repertoire profiling, the study quantitatively followed how T-cell immune reconstitution unfolded in children after TCRalphabeta/CD19-depleted allogeneic hematopoietic cell transplantation. General study outcomes and caveats: The high TCRbeta diversity at day 60 in some patients was ascribed to recipient T cells and intrathymic progenitors that had survived conditioning. Hyperexpanded clone frequencies declined over subsequent months; after one year, T-cell counts and TCRbeta diversity were mostly attributed to newly produced T cells. Apparently early alphabetaT-cell count recovery about two months after transplant reportedly relied on only several hundred rapidly expanded clones derived from non-depleted graft cells.

Receptors were amplified or captured by PCR. Sequenced on an Illumina HiSeq 2500. To normalize quantification of the TCRbeta repertoire, the TCR libraries were built with molecular barcoding that relied on unique molecular identifiers. The public reads were run again by TCRdb, first through fastp at Q25 and then through MiXCR, and only productive beta chains were kept. Every distinct CDR3 protein forms one entry, paired with its most common genes and DNA. This sample lists under 750,000 distinct CDR3 sequences; 23% were detected once. The ten largest account for 12% to 15% of the sample. The chain links TRBV11-2 with TRBJ2-2; the D segment cannot be called with confidence. The sequencing used PBMCs, mostly from graft donor cells, collected 360 days after TCRalphabeta/CD19-depleted stem cell transplant. The sequence was obtained from a boy in the first two years of life who had a stem cell transplant for acute myeloid leukemia, so the T cells may come from the graft donor. The DNA sequence is as follows: TGTGCCAGCAGCCACCCTGTGGGAACCGGGGAGCTGTTTTCT. It codes for CASSHPVGTGELFS.